The T cell receptor beta chain under discussion was sequenced for a study of T cell repertoires in cytomegalovirus infection. The wider study: CMV epitopes, recently identified HLA-C-restricted and well-studied HLA-B-restricted, were used. Carrying CMV and the relevant HLA type showed in public TCR beta signatures.

One entry per CDR3 protein, called by TCRdb with MiXCR from the reads. This sample yields approximately 1,000,000 distinct CDR3 sequences, of which roughly 30% are seen a single time; around 15% belongs to the top ten. Study-wide results and limits: The study found HLA-C-restricted CMV-specific TCR beta clonotypes dominating the ex vivo response.

On this clonotype itself: What it binds is not known.

This CDR3 has 14 residues. Germline V gene lookup returns CDR1 SQVTM and CDR2 ANQGSEA. The trim removed 7 bases at V and 6 bases at J, leaving 12 bases unmatched. The origin of this receptor is a human donor in good health (CMV status not recorded). Some clones in this sample may be carry-over from other donors' samples. V is TRBV29-1 and J is TRBJ2-7; TRBD1 agrees at 10 bases. The material sequenced was cultured CD8+ T cells from PBMCs, taken from culture after CMV antigen stimulation. CDR3 DNA sequence: TGCAGCGCCCTTACCTCGACAGGGGGCACCGAGCAGTACTTC. Protein: CSALTSTGGTEQYF.